This is a list of T cell receptor beta chains from one sample in a study of response to subunit inactivated influenza vaccine. TCRdb ran MiXCR on the RT-PCR reads and lists one entry per CDR3 protein. The sample includes under 800,000 distinct CDR3 sequences, more than 11% seen only once; the top ten take 5.5% to 7%. Sequenced here: PBMCs from blood, sampled approximately 15 days before vaccination. Every receptor here comes from a man aged 50-60 years who received an inactivated influenza vaccine. The CDR3 runs from the conserved cysteine through the conserved F or W. Fields, in order: clone size, D gene, V gene, J gene, CDR3 protein, CDR3 DNA. D genes are given only for firm matches. Where a row states a size, it is once, few, many or the class of an expanded clone; other rows omit it.

>many|NA|TRBV29-1|TRBJ2-1
CSVGRARYNEQFF
TGCAGCGTTGGGCGGGCTCGTTACAATGAGCAGTTCTTC
>NA|NA|TRBV7-9|TRBJ2-1
CASSWGDTRYNEQFF
TGTGCCAGCAGCTGGGGGGACACCAGATACAATGAGCAGTTCTTC
>many|NA|TRBV4-3|TRBJ1-1
CASSQDRVSNTEAFF
TGCGCCAGCAGCCAAGATAGGGTTTCGAACACTGAAGCTTTCTTT
>NA|NA|TRBV5-5|TRBJ2-3
CASSLVAAGTQYF
TGTGCCAGCAGCTTGGTGGCAGCGGGTACGCAGTATTTT
>few|TRBD2|TRBV7-2|TRBJ2-3
CASSPTGGGAGDTQYF
TGTGCCAGCAGCCCGACAGGCGGGGGGGCGGGAGATACGCAGTATTTT
>many|NA|TRBV5-1|TRBJ1-1
CASSLVEWRNTEAFF
TGCGCCAGCAGCTTGGTGGAATGGAGGAACACTGAAGCTTTCTTT
>NA|TRBD1|TRBV20-1|TRBJ1-1
CSAGKQGALNTEAFF
TGCAGTGCTGGAAAACAGGGGGCCTTGAACACTGAAGCTTTCTTT
>few|TRBD2|TRBV29-1|TRBJ2-7
CSVEVWYGTSGRIVPYEQYF
TGCAGCGTTGAAGTATGGTACGGGACTAGCGGGAGAATTGTGCCCTACGAGCAGTACTTC
>NA|NA|TRBV4-2|TRBJ2-3
CASSHVLAQGPDTQYF
TGTGCCAGCAGCCATGTACTAGCACAAGGCCCAGATACGCAGTATTTT
>NA|NA|TRBV5-5|TRBJ2-7
CASSVSGEQYF
TGTGCCAGCAGCGTTAGCGGCGAGCAGTACTTC
>NA|NA|TRBV12-3/TRBV12-4|TRBJ1-3
CASSPSRGGNTIYF
TGTGCCAGCAGTCCATCCAGGGGTGGAAACACCATATATTTT
>NA|NA|TRBV15|TRBJ2-5
CATSRGQQETKYF
TGTGCCACCAGCAGAGGACAACAAGAGACCAAGTACTTC
>few|NA|TRBV5-1|TRBJ2-2
CASSTGQALTTGELFF
TGCGCCAGCAGCACGGGTCAAGCCCTGACAACCGGGGAGCTGTTTTTT
>NA|TRBD2|TRBV12-3/TRBV12-4|TRBJ2-2
CASSPTGTRSAGELFF
TGTGCCAGCAGTCCTACCGGGACTAGGTCCGCCGGGGAGCTGTTTTTT
>few|NA|TRBV29-1|TRBJ1-3
CSARDNSGNTIYF
TGCAGCGCCCGGGACAACTCTGGAAACACCATATATTTT